Listed here are 27 T cell receptor beta chains from one sample, sequenced in a study of vaccination and CD4 T cells after COVID-19. Sample time point: late sampling 161 to 241 days after vaccination in a few convalescent patients. Stated treatment: roughly 10-day PBMC culture with coronavirus spike peptide pools or control peptides (ViraFEST assay). Their antigens are not known. An Oncomine TCR Beta short-read assay was used to sequence the DNA from cultured CD4+ T cells. TCRdb reprocessed the PCR reads with MiXCR, giving one entry per CDR3 protein. The sample holds over 15,000 distinct CDR3 sequences, around 40% seen once. The sample was CD4+ T cells from blood, cultured in vitro, taken about 7 months after SARS-CoV-2 vaccination. Receptor source: a human donor who had recovered from COVID-19.

This clonotype was detected a few times. The chain employs TRBV7-2 and TRBJ2-5; the match to TRBD2 covers 15 bases. The germline CDR1 and CDR2 sequences are SGHTA and FQGNSA. CDR3 length: 17 amino acids. V lost 7 bases and J lost 1; bases outside the gene matches: 7. CDR3 bases: TGTGCCAGCAACCCAGGGGGACTAGCGGGGGGCCAAGAGACCCAGTACTTC. This encodes CASNPGGLAGGQETQYF.

The rearrangement joins TRBV19 to TRBJ1-2, with TRBD1 identical over 7 bases. Germline trimming cut 6 bases from V and 1 base from J; bases unmatched to any gene: 5. The CDR3 is 14 amino acids. Germline assignment: CDR1 LNHDA and CDR2 SQIVND (reference sequence). The CDR3 region is CASRGTDNNYGYTF. The CDR3 DNA is TGTGCCAGTAGGGGGACAGACAATAACTATGGCTACACCTTC.

The chain has TRBV6-2 or TRBV6-3 and TRBJ1-1; D remains ambiguous. The germline CDR1 and CDR2 sequences are MNHEY and SVGEGT. V dropped 4 bases and J dropped 0 bases, with 6 bases sitting between them. The CDR3 contains 13 residues. CDR3 in DNA: TGTGCCAGCAGTTCTCAAATGAACACTGAAGCTTTCTTT. It encodes CASSSQMNTEAFF.

The chain combines TRBV7-2 with TRBJ1-1; maybe TRBD1 (5 bases). Germline loops: CDR1 SGHTA, CDR2 FQGNSA. The germline V and J ends were trimmed by 4 bases and 1 base, with 16 bases remaining between them. CDR3 length: 16 residues. The CDR3 region is CASSSGHGRANTEAFF. CDR3 DNA sequence: TGTGCCAGCAGCTCAGGACATGGCAGGGCGAACACTGAAGCTTTCTTT.

This clonotype has more than one count but fewer than ten. The rearrangement uses TRBV6-1 and TRBJ2-2; TRBD2 matches 7 bases. The CDR3 is 13 amino acids. The germline V gene encodes CDR1 MNHNS and CDR2 SASEGT. Trimming took 6 bases from V and 7 from J; bases not matched to a gene: 5. CDR3 nucleotide sequence: TGTGCCAGCAGGGATACTAGCGACGGGGAGCTGTTTTTT. It encodes CASRDTSDGELFF.

The chain has TRBV11-3 and TRBJ1-3; maybe TRBD1 (6 bases). Germline lookup yields CDR1 SGHNT and CDR2 YENEEA. Trimming removed 4 bases at V and 6 bases at J, with 10 bases between. CDR3 length: 13 amino acids. The CDR3 coding sequence is TGTGCCAGCAGCTCAGGGGACGAAAACACCATATATTTT. Translation gives CASSSGDENTIYF.

There are a few counts of this clonotype. V and J are TRBV20-1 and TRBJ1-5; 11 bases fit TRBD1. Germline trimming cut 5 bases from V and 4 bases from J; bases unmatched to any gene: 4. CDR3 length: 14 amino acids. CDR1 and CDR2 (germline): DFQATT, SNEGSKA (reference sequence). The CDR3, as DNA: TGCAGTGCTGGACAGGGGGCGACGAATCAGCCCCAGCATTTT. Protein: CSAGQGATNQPQHF.

Regarding this clonotype: A read error may be the cause here, since a much bigger clone is one base away. The chain couples TRBV6-1 to TRBJ1-5; perhaps TRBD1 as D (5 bases). This CDR3 contains 14 residues. Per the germline V gene, CDR1 is MNHNS and CDR2 is SASEGT. The CDR3 nucleotides read TGTGCCAGCAGTCTCAGGGCGGGCAATCAGCCCCGGCATTTT. It specifies CASSLRAGNQPRHF.

Notes on this clonotype: The junction differs from germline at one of its ends, possibly a read error. The rearrangement joins TRBV11-3 to TRBJ2-5; D is perhaps TRBD2 (5 bases). The CDR3 has 17 residues. Germline V gene lookup returns CDR1 SGHNT and CDR2 YENEEA. The CDR3 nucleotides read TGTGCCAGCAGCGTAGGCCTTATGAGCGCCCGGGAAGAGATCCAGTACTTC. Protein product: CASSVGLMSAREEIQYF.

This sequence joins TRBV7-2 and TRBJ1-2; D is uncertain. This CDR3 region has 15 residues. CDR1 SGHTA and CDR2 FQGNSA come from the germline V gene. The V and J ends lost 1 base and 9 bases respectively, with 18 bases between them. This chain's CDR3 is CASSLDPGSKRSYTF. As DNA, the CDR3 is TGTGCCAGCAGCTTAGACCCGGGGTCTAAGAGGAGCTACACCTTC.

The table lists this clonotype with a few counts. The V and J genes are TRBV7-2 and TRBJ2-1, with D uncertain. This CDR3 is built from 12 residues. With 5 bases removed from V and 8 bases from J, the gap between germline ends came to 10 bases. Germline-derived CDR1 and CDR2 are SGHTA and FQGNSA. The chain's CDR3 is CASSKRRDEQFF. The CDR3 nucleotides read TGTGCCAGCAGCAAGAGAAGGGATGAGCAGTTCTTC.

In this sample, this clonotype turned up a few times. The chain links TRBV24-1 to TRBJ2-3, with TRBD2 matching over 9 bases. V dropped 3 bases and J dropped 4; count of bases not matched to a gene: 7. Per the germline V gene, CDR1 is KGHDR and CDR2 is SFDVKD. This CDR3 contains 16 residues. DNA of the CDR3: TGTGCCACCAGTGATCGAGTAGCGGGAGTATCAGATACGCAGTATTTT. As protein: CATSDRVAGVSDTQYF.

The chain employs TRBV6-1 and TRBJ2-1; weak D call: TRBD1 (8 bases). CDR3 length: 16 amino acids. The V end lost 8 bases, the J end lost 6 bases, and 23 bases lay between the germline ends. The germline V gene has CDR1 MNHNS and CDR2 SASEGT. The CDR3 loop reads CASSQGAGVGSNEQFF. The CDR3 DNA reads TGTGCCAGCTCCCAGGGGGCGGGAGTGGGAAGCAATGAGCAGTTCTTC.

This clonotype was seen a few times. This sequence joins TRBV20-1 and TRBJ2-2, with D unresolved. The CDR3 is 12 residues long. Looked up from germline, CDR1 is DFQATT and CDR2 is SNEGSKA (reference sequence). V lost 5 bases and J lost 6, with 10 bases in between. The CDR3 protein is CSAGVGSGELFF. Written as DNA, the CDR3 is TGCAGTGCTGGAGTAGGGTCCGGGGAGCTGTTTTTT.

This clonotype showed up just a few times. The chain combines TRBV20-1 with TRBJ1-2; TRBD1 matches at 10 bases. V lost 6 bases to trimming and J lost 2 bases; unmatched junction nucleotides: 6. Per the germline V gene, CDR1 is DFQATT and CDR2 is SNEGSKA (reference sequence). CDR3 length equals 14 residues. CDR3 loop: CSAARDRGNYGYTF. CDR3 DNA sequence: TGCAGTGCCGCCAGGGACAGGGGAAACTATGGCTACACCTTC.

V usage is TRBV20-1 and J usage is TRBJ2-3; TRBD2 matches 10 bases. Germline V CDR1 and CDR2: DFQATT, SNEGSKA (reference sequence). The length of the CDR3 is 17 residues. The trim removed 0 bases at V and 0 bases at J, leaving 6 bases unmatched. CDR3 protein: CSARDSASGGSTDTQYF. CDR3 DNA sequence: TGCAGTGCTAGAGATTCCGCTAGCGGGGGAAGCACAGATACGCAGTATTTT.

This clonotype is judged large (0.1 to 1%). The chain couples TRBV20-1 to TRBJ1-2; D may be TRBD1 (6 bases). Per germline, CDR1 DFQATT and CDR2 SNEGSKA (reference sequence). This CDR3 is built from 14 residues. V shed 0 bases and J shed 3 bases, with 11 bases lying between them. The CDR3 sequence is CSARDGGRDYGYTF. The CDR3 coding sequence is TGCAGTGCTAGAGATGGGGGGCGCGACTATGGCTACACCTTC.

The genes are TRBV20-1 and TRBJ1-5; D might be TRBD1 (5 bases). The germline V and J ends were trimmed by 0 bases and 7 bases, with 13 bases remaining between them. Germline CDR1 is DFQATT and CDR2 is SNEGSKA (reference sequence). CDR3 length: 14 amino acids. The CDR3 nucleotides read TGCAGTGCTAGAGAGGGGCCCTCATTGCAGCCCCAGCATTTT. Protein: CSAREGPSLQPQHF.

This clonotype turned up a few times. The genes are TRBV2 and TRBJ2-5; the match to TRBD2 covers 7 bases. V gave up 7 bases and J gave up 2 bases; unmatched junction bases: 7. The length of the CDR3 is 14 residues. Germline loops: CDR1 SNHLY, CDR2 FYNNEI. CDR3 coding DNA: TGTGCCAGCAACGCGGGAGTAGGGCAAGAGACCCAGTACTTC. Translating it yields CASNAGVGQETQYF.

The chain has TRBV15 and TRBJ2-7; D is unresolved. Trimming removed 5 bases at V and 7 bases at J, with 12 bases between. This CDR3 comprises 12 residues. CDR1 is LNHNV and CDR2 is YYDKDF in the germline V gene (reference sequence). The CDR3, as DNA: TGTGCCACCAGCCGGGCAAGCCAAGAGCAGTACTTC. Protein sequence: CATSRASQEQYF. The complete variable domain, with remaining parts taken from reference TRBV15 and TRBJ2-7, reads DAMVIQNPRYQVTQFGKPVTLSCSQTLNHNVMYWYQQKSSQAPKLLFHYYDKDFNNEADTPDNFQSRRPNTSFCFLDIRSPGLGDTAMYLCATSRASQEQYFGPGTRLTVT.

V is TRBV20-1 and J is TRBJ2-3, with TRBD2 identical over 8 bases. The CDR3 covers 15 residues. Germline V gene sequence: CDR1 DFQATT, CDR2 SNEGSKA (reference sequence). The V gene end was trimmed by 6 bases and the J gene end by 0 bases; junction bases not matched to a gene: 8. CDR3 sequence reads: CSATRLATSTDTQYF. The CDR3 DNA reads TGCAGTGCCACAAGACTAGCGACTAGCACAGATACGCAGTATTTT.

The chain has TRBV10-1 and TRBJ2-3, with D possibly called TRBD1 or TRBD2 (5 bases each). CDR1 WNHNN and CDR2 SYGVQD come from the germline V gene (reference sequence). The CDR3 covers 16 residues. V lost 0 bases and J lost 0, with 10 bases in between. This CDR3 reads CASSESGRTSTDTQYF. CDR3 coding DNA: TGCGCCAGCAGTGAGTCGGGGCGGACTAGCACAGATACGCAGTATTTT.

This clonotype was seen a few times. The chain couples TRBV11-1 to TRBJ1-6; 7 bases align to TRBD1. The V and J ends lost 3 bases and 8 bases, in that order; junction bases with no gene match: 1. This CDR3 region has 13 residues. The germline gives CDR1 SGHAT, CDR2 FQDESV (reference sequence). CDR3 region: CASSFTGDSPLHF. For the CDR3, the DNA is TGTGCCAGCAGCTTCACAGGGGATTCACCCCTCCACTTT. Together with reference TRBV11-1 and TRBJ1-6, the CDR3 gives the full variable domain: EAEVAQSPRYKITEKSQAVAFWCDPISGHATLYWYRQILGQGPELLVQFQDESVVDDSQLPKDRFSAERLKGVDSTLKIQPAELGDSAMYLCASSFTGDSPLHFGNGTRLTVT.

The chain carries TRBV20-1 and TRBJ2-3, with 9 positions matching TRBD2. Germline-derived CDR1 and CDR2 are DFQATT and SNEGSKA (reference sequence). CDR3 length: 15 residues. J was trimmed by 3 bases and V by 1 base; bases with no gene match: 5. DNA for the CDR3: TGCAGTGCTAGAGTGGGCACTAGCGGGACAGATACGCAGTATTTT. It codes for CSARVGTSGTDTQYF.

This sequence joins TRBV6-2 or TRBV6-3 and TRBJ2-1; TRBD1 is a possible D gene (6 bases). Germline V lookup: CDR1 MNHEY, CDR2 SVGEGT. The CDR3 sequence is 14 residues long. V was cut by 4 bases and J by 12 bases, with 19 bases left in between. The chain's CDR3 is CASSLRTDEWWQFF. CDR3 bases: TGTGCCAGCAGTTTGAGGACAGACGAATGGTGGCAGTTCTTC.

The rearrangement links TRBV5-1 to TRBJ2-3, with a tentative D call TRBD2 (6 bases). The ends were cut back, 0 bases at V and 1 base at J, with 9 bases in the middle. Germline V gives CDR1 SGHRS, CDR2 YFSETQ. The CDR3 is 15 residues long. CDR3 in amino acids: CASSLGWGGTDTQYF. The CDR3 DNA follows: TGCGCCAGCAGCTTGGGATGGGGGGGCACAGATACGCAGTATTTT.

This clonotype was seen only a few times. This chain uses TRBV6-1 with TRBJ1-6, with D perhaps matching TRBD1 (6 bases). Germline CDR1 reads MNHNS; CDR2 reads SASEGT. Deletions cut 4 bases from V and 10 bases from J, with 14 bases between. This CDR3 comprises 14 residues. The CDR3 nucleotides read TGTGCCAGCAGTGTGGCACAGGGAGGGTCACCCCTCCACTTT. Protein: CASSVAQGGSPLHF.